The T cell receptor beta chain under discussion was sequenced for a study of blood T cells in healthy people across ages. For the study at large: Template switching recovered approximately one barcoded beta molecule for every two T cells. Regarding the study as a whole: A roughly linear age-dependent decrease characterized TCR beta diversity per million T cells. Estimates of diversity drawn from one million T cells were considered underestimates.

A second roughly 6 to 11 cycle PCR used barcoded and J-beta primers. TCRdb processed the 5' RACE reads anew with MiXCR; each CDR3 protein has one entry. The sample holds roughly 1.5 million distinct CDR3 sequences, 35% to 45% seen once. Worth noting for this clonotype: Its matching antigen is unknown.

Germline values: CDR1 SEHNR, CDR2 FQNEAQ (reference sequence). CDR3 length equals 15 residues. V dropped 5 bases and J dropped 6; count of bases not matched to a gene: 8. The chain employs TRBV7-9 and TRBJ2-1; 9 positions agree with TRBD2. The sample taken for sequencing was blood. This TCR came from a young woman in good health. CDR3 DNA sequence: TGTGCCAGCAGCCCATTCAGCGGGGGGACCAATGAGCAGTTCTTC. Residues: CASSPFSGGTNEQFF.